The source of this T cell receptor (beta chain) is a study of blood T cells in healthy people across ages. General study findings and limits: Roughly linearly, TCR beta diversity per million T cells fell as age increased.

There are 14 residues in the CDR3. The V gene lost 4 bases and the J gene lost 3 bases, with 11 bases spanning the gap. Germline V gives CDR1 ENHRY, CDR2 SYGVKD. A second PCR of roughly 7 to 11 cycles used a sample-barcoded 5' primer and a J-beta primer mix. MiXCR, run by TCRdb on the 5' RACE reads, gives a single entry per CDR3 protein. The repertoire includes 950,000 to 1,200,000 distinct CDR3 sequences, roughly two fifths of them detected once, and approximately 14% sits in the top ten. As to this clonotype: Its antigen is currently unknown.

This receptor was taken from a man aged 18 to 35 in good health. Sample: blood. The genes are TRBV10-3 and TRBJ2-3, with D maybe TRBD2 (5 bases). In DNA, the CDR3 is TGTGCCATCAGTGGTTGGACTGGAACAGATACGCAGTATTTT. Translation gives CAISGWTGTDTQYF.